Presented here are 31 T cell receptor beta chains from one specimen sequenced in a study of graft-versus-host responses after intestinal transplantation. This table comes from immunoSEQ multiplex PCR, and its TCRdb copy is limited to in-frame clones, with some not included. The table includes nearly 15,000 clones, approximately 62% detected once. Graft-derived tissue was subjected to processing to liberate intraepithelial and lamina propria lymphocytes. This sample comprised ileum tissue, obtained 524 days after transplant. The source is a human patient who received an intestinal transplant, so some T cells may come from the graft donor.

The chain uses TRBV27 and TRBJ1-2; 11 bases are a match to TRBD1. CDR1 MNHEY and CDR2 SMNVEV come from the germline V gene (reference sequence). The CDR3 covers 14 residues. Unmatched junction bases numbered 6, after V lost 5 bases and J lost 7 bases. The CDR3 spells CASSRTGGSAGYTF. In nucleotides, the CDR3 is TGTGCCAGCAGTAGGACAGGGGGCTCAGCTGGCTACACCTTC.

The rearrangement links TRBV9 to TRBJ1-2; D gene ambiguous. The V gene lost 2 bases and the J gene lost 2 bases, with 10 bases spanning the gap. Germline CDR1 SGDLS, CDR2 YYNGEE. The CDR3 totals 14 residues. The CDR3 sequence is CASSVEIANYGYTF. CDR3 sequence (DNA): TGTGCCAGCAGCGTCGAGATCGCAAACTATGGCTACACCTTC.

This CDR3 is CASRDRYQETQYF. DNA for the CDR3: TGTGCCAGCAGGGACAGGTACCAAGAGACCCAGTACTTC. The chain is built from TRBV27 and TRBJ2-5; 7 nucleotides align to TRBD1. V shed 6 bases and J 0 bases; nucleotides not matched to a gene: 1. CDR3 length: 13 amino acids. The V gene's germline CDR1 is MNHEY and CDR2 SMNVEV (reference sequence).

The chain links TRBV7-9 to TRBJ2-3; 8 positions agree with TRBD1. J gave up 4 bases and V 1 base, and 4 bases lay outside the gene matches. Germline CDR1 reads SEHNR; CDR2 reads FQNEAQ (reference sequence). The CDR3 sequence is 15 residues long. The CDR3 region has the DNA TGTGCCAGCAGCTTAGGCCAGGGGGCGGCAGATACGCAGTATTTT. Its protein is CASSLGQGAADTQYF.

In this sample, this clone turned up a few times. V gene TRBV19 combines with J gene TRBJ2-6; D not resolved. Per germline, CDR1 LNHDA and CDR2 SQIVND (reference sequence). The CDR3 loop spans 15 amino acids. V lost 3 bases to trimming and J lost 2 bases, with 8 bases between them. CDR3 region: CASSMPQTGANVLTF. The CDR3 DNA reads TGTGCCAGTAGTATGCCCCAGACTGGGGCCAACGTCCTGACTTTC.

The V call is TRBV27, the J call TRBJ2-3; tentative D call: TRBD2 (6 bases). CDR1 and CDR2 from the germline V gene are MNHEY and SMNVEV (reference sequence). The CDR3 length is 15 residues. Trimming cost V 3 bases and J 2 bases, with 12 bases left between them. CDR3 in DNA: TGTGCCAGCAGTTTCCTTGCGGGGTCCACAGATACGCAGTATTTT. This codes for CASSFLAGSTDTQYF.

This clone was picked up one time. This chain connects TRBV4-3 to TRBJ1-2; TRBD1 matches at 11 bases. CDR1 is LGHNA and CDR2 is YSLEER in the germline V gene. The junction had 2 bases not matched to a gene; V was cut back by 3 bases and J by 8 bases. The CDR3 spans 13 residues. As DNA, the CDR3 is TGCGCCAGCAGCCAGGACAGGGGGCGAGGCTACACCTTC. Translation gives CASSQDRGRGYTF.

This chain connects TRBV5-1 to TRBJ1-2; D is unclear. V lost 8 bases to trimming and J lost 3 bases, with 11 bases between them. Germline V CDR1 and CDR2: SGHRS, YFSETQ. CDR3 length equals 12 residues. This chain's CDR3 is CASRKEDYGYTF. In nucleotides, the CDR3 is TGCGCCAGTCGTAAGGAGGACTATGGCTACACCTTC.

The chain is built from TRBV5-1 and TRBJ1-1; D is ambiguous. The V and J ends lost 4 bases and 1 base respectively, with 8 bases between them. The CDR3 covers 13 residues. CDR1 and CDR2 (germline): SGHRS, YFSETQ. The CDR3 DNA reads TGCGCCAGCAGCCAACAGCCGAACACTGAAGCTTTCTTT. Translation gives CASSQQPNTEAFF.

The chain has TRBV7-2 and TRBJ2-3; 7 bases align to TRBD1. The CDR3 loop spans 17 amino acids. Germline values: CDR1 SGHTA, CDR2 FQGNSA. With V trimmed by 6 bases and J by 3 bases, 15 bases remained unmatched. CDR3 in amino acids: CASRGTVLPHLTDTQYF. CDR3 nucleotide sequence: TGTGCCAGCAGGGGGACAGTTCTCCCCCACCTAACAGATACGCAGTATTTT.

The chain couples TRBV27 to TRBJ2-7; tentative D call: TRBD1 (5 bases). CDR1 and CDR2 (germline): MNHEY, SMNVEV (reference sequence). V dropped 8 bases and J dropped 1 base, with 12 bases sitting between them. CDR3 size: 13 residues. Here the CDR3 reads CASRQQGSYEQYF. The CDR3 DNA reads TGTGCCAGCCGACAGCAGGGATCCTACGAGCAGTACTTC.

The V and J genes are TRBV7-9 and TRBJ1-4, with 9 bases matching TRBD1. V shed 0 bases, J shed 2 bases, and the junction held 1 base outside the gene matches. The CDR3 spans 16 residues. Germline assignment: CDR1 SEHNR and CDR2 FQNEAQ (reference sequence). The CDR3: CASSLAGTGTNEKLFF. The CDR3 coding sequence is TGTGCCAGCAGCTTAGCGGGGACAGGGACTAATGAAAAACTGTTTTTT.

V usage is TRBV7-2 and J usage is TRBJ2-7; D may be TRBD2 (6 bases). V was trimmed by 8 bases and J by 3 bases, leaving 20 bases between them. There are 15 residues in the CDR3. The germline V gene has CDR1 SGHTA and CDR2 FQGNSA. CDR3 amino acids: CASGAFGGAGYEQYF. CDR3 coding DNA: TGTGCCAGCGGGGCGTTTGGCGGGGCCGGCTACGAGCAGTACTTC.

The chain recombines TRBV5-1 with TRBJ2-3; maybe TRBD1 (7 bases). The V end lost 2 bases, the J end lost 0 bases, and 10 bases lay between the germline ends. Germline V gene lookup returns CDR1 SGHRS and CDR2 YFSETQ. The CDR3 is 15 amino acids. This chain's CDR3 is CASSLQGTSTDTQYF. The DNA of the CDR3 is TGCGCCAGCAGCTTACAGGGGACTAGCACAGATACGCAGTATTTT.

V is TRBV20-1 and J is TRBJ2-3; D not resolved. Trimming stripped 0 bases from V and 6 bases from J, with 4 bases between. There are 11 residues in the CDR3. Germline V gene lookup returns CDR1 DFQATT and CDR2 SNEGSKA (reference sequence). In DNA form, the CDR3 reads TGCAGTGCTAGAGATATGGATACGCAGTATTTT. Its translation: CSARDMDTQYF.

The rearrangement uses TRBV11-2 and TRBJ2-3; 7 bases fit TRBD2. This CDR3 has 14 residues. Germline values: CDR1 SGHAT, CDR2 FQNNGV. Germline trimming cut 2 bases from V and 6 bases from J; bases unmatched to any gene: 5. The CDR3 nucleotides read TGTGCCAGCAGCTTAACTAGCGTAGGGGATACGCAGTATTTT. Translated: CASSLTSVGDTQYF.

The chain recombines TRBV11-2 with TRBJ1-2, with D tentatively TRBD1 (5 bases). The CDR3 runs to 14 residues. Germline loops: CDR1 SGHAT, CDR2 FQNNGV. With 1 base removed from V and 4 bases from J, the gap between germline ends came to 10 bases. CDR3 loop: CASSLGGESYGYTF. CDR3 DNA sequence: TGTGCCAGCAGCTTAGGGGGGGAATCCTATGGCTACACCTTC.

The sample holds a few counts of this clone. The chain couples TRBV10-2 to TRBJ2-2, with TRBD1 matching over 7 bases. This CDR3 spans 15 amino acids. The germline gives CDR1 WSHSY, CDR2 SAAADI. Trimming at V came to 10 bases and at J to 3 bases, leaving 11 bases not matched to a gene. The CDR3 DNA reads as TGCGCCACCATCACAGGGGTCCTCGACACCGGGGAGCTGTTTTTT. Its translation: CATITGVLDTGELFF.

This clone was seen a few times. The chain uses TRBV5-6 and TRBJ2-7; TRBD1 matches 10 bases. Germline V gene data show CDR1 as SGHDT and CDR2 as YYEEEE. The CDR3 is 15 residues long. The ends lost 4 bases at V and 4 bases at J; junction bases unmatched: 8. This CDR3 reads CASSPATGGNYEQYF. The CDR3 nucleotides read TGTGCCAGCAGCCCGGCGACAGGGGGCAATTACGAGCAGTACTTC.

The rearrangement joins TRBV10-3 to TRBJ2-3, with TRBD1 identical over 12 bases. This CDR3 comprises 15 residues. J lost 6 bases, V lost 3 bases, and 4 bases had no gene match. Germline-derived CDR1 and CDR2 are ENHRY and SYGVKD. CDR3 loop: CAISDPGQGADTQYF. CDR3 sequence (DNA): TGTGCCATCAGTGATCCGGGACAGGGGGCTGATACGCAGTATTTT.

CDR3 in amino acids: CASSRDRGPIYEQYF. CDR3 DNA sequence: TGTGCCAGCAGCCGGGACAGGGGGCCAATCTACGAGCAGTACTTC. V gene TRBV6-5 combines with J gene TRBJ2-7; 12 bases match TRBD1. V gave up 6 bases and J gave up 3 bases; unmatched junction bases: 6. Germline assignment: CDR1 MNHEY and CDR2 SVGAGI. CDR3 length equals 15 residues.

The chain joins TRBV4-3 to TRBJ2-7; maybe TRBD1 (7 bases). Trimming removed 3 bases at V and 9 bases at J, with 18 bases between. Germline V lookup: CDR1 LGHNA, CDR2 YSLEER. This CDR3 is built from 14 residues. The CDR3 nucleotides read TGCGCCAGCAGCCACCTCAGGGGGGCTCACCGGCAGTACTTC. Residues: CASSHLRGAHRQYF.

This rearrangement joins TRBV5-6 to TRBJ1-1; the D gene is possibly TRBD1 (6 bases). The CDR3 spans 14 residues. Germline lookup yields CDR1 SGHDT and CDR2 YYEEEE. Trimming pared 0 bases from V and 3 bases from J, leaving 9 bases between. The CDR3 DNA reads TGTGCCAGCAGCTTGGACAGGGCCGACACTGAAGCTTTCTTT. This sequence encodes CASSLDRADTEAFF.

This clone was seen only a few times. The chain carries TRBV18 and TRBJ1-1; TRBD1 matches 11 bases. Per the germline V gene, CDR1 is KGHSH and CDR2 is LQKENI. Losses at the gene ends were 3 bases for V and 3 bases for J; bases not matched to a gene: 3. This CDR3 comprises 15 residues. Here the CDR3 reads CASSPDRGQYTEAFF. The CDR3 region has the DNA TGTGCCAGCTCACCGGACAGGGGGCAGTACACTGAAGCTTTCTTT.

This chain joins TRBV25-1 and TRBJ1-4; 7 bases align to TRBD1. Germline CDR1 MGHDK, CDR2 SYGVNS. V lost 5 bases to trimming and J lost 8 bases; unmatched junction nucleotides: 14. This CDR3 comprises 16 residues. In DNA, the CDR3 is TGTGCCAGCAGTAACAGGGGTGACTCCATGGGGGAAAAACTGTTTTTT. Translated: CASSNRGDSMGEKLFF.

The CDR3 DNA reads as TGTGCCAGCAGCTTAAGCGGGACTAACACCGGGGAGCTGTTTTTT. Protein product: CASSLSGTNTGELFF. V is TRBV7-6 and J is TRBJ2-2; 7 positions agree with TRBD2. CDR1 SGHVS and CDR2 FNYEAQ come from the germline V gene. The CDR3 extends over 15 amino acids. Trimming took 2 bases from V and 2 from J; bases not matched to a gene: 2.

The J gene is TRBJ1-5, the V gene TRBV11-2; D is possibly TRBD1 (5 bases). The V and J ends lost 3 bases and 11 bases respectively, with 11 bases between them. The CDR3 is 12 amino acids. Germline CDR1 SGHAT, CDR2 FQNNGV. CDR3 nucleotide sequence: TGTGCCAGCAGCTTCCCGGGGGGAACCCAGCATTTT. Encoded protein: CASSFPGGTQHF.

The J gene is TRBJ1-2, the V gene TRBV9, with 11 bases matching TRBD1. Trimming cost V 2 bases and J 7 bases; bases outside gene matches: 7. This CDR3 region has 15 residues. The V gene's germline CDR1 is SGDLS and CDR2 YYNGEE. CDR3 amino acids: CASSVDSGTGGGYTF. The CDR3 DNA follows: TGTGCCAGCAGCGTGGATTCCGGGACAGGGGGTGGCTACACCTTC.

The chain joins TRBV7-2 to TRBJ1-5; D ambiguous. Trimming left V 5 bases short and J 2 bases short, with 19 bases between. Per the germline V gene, CDR1 is SGHTA and CDR2 is FQGNSA. This CDR3 spans 17 amino acids. CDR3 nucleotide sequence: TGTGCCAGCAGCCTTCAGTGGATGGCCGGGGGCAATCAGCCCCAGCATTTT. Translated, it gives CASSLQWMAGGNQPQHF. Full variable domain (rest looked up from reference TRBV7-2 and TRBJ1-5): GAGVSQSPSNKVTEKGKDVELRCDPISGHTALYWYRQSLGQGLEFLIYFQGNSAPDKSGLPSDRFSAERTGGSVSTLTIQRTQQEDSAVYLCASSLQWMAGGNQPQHFGDGTRLSIL.

Written as DNA, the CDR3 is TGTGCCAGCAGCTTAGCGGGACAGGGCCGCTACGAGCAGTACTTC. This encodes CASSLAGQGRYEQYF. The V and J genes are TRBV7-2 and TRBJ2-7, with TRBD1 matching 9 bases. Germline assignment: CDR1 SGHTA and CDR2 FQGNSA. V lost 0 bases, J lost 3 bases, and 3 bases stayed unmatched. This CDR3 comprises 15 residues.

The rearrangement joins TRBV5-6 to TRBJ1-6; D might be TRBD1 (5 bases). The germline gives CDR1 SGHDT, CDR2 YYEEEE. V gave up 3 bases and J gave up 6 bases, with 7 bases separating them. The CDR3 length is 13 residues. CDR3 sequence: CASSWGGNSPLHF. CDR3 bases: TGTGCCAGCAGCTGGGGGGGTAATTCACCCCTCCACTTT.